Detailed here is one TCR beta chain. Its target is not known. Donors were ostensibly healthy at sampling, although undocumented immune exposures were probable. The sample originates from a study of cytomegalovirus exposure and HLA in healthy donors. The wider study: Among 150 million to 200 million T cells, an earlier analysis found around 100 million unique TCR beta sequences.

Study-level results: A likely sequencing artifact accounted for one observed cluster of highly shared sequence variants.

Germline V gene sequence: CDR1 LNHDA, CDR2 SQIVND (reference sequence). V was cut by 2 bases and J by 4 bases, with 21 bases left in between. There are 18 residues in the CDR3. The PCR contained 60 Vbeta and 13 Jbeta primers. Here immunoSEQ multiplex PCR was the method, and the copy in TCRdb shows in-frame clones only, minus some. This sample's clone table lists roughly 82,000 clones. This TCR was recovered from a woman in her sixties in good health and CMV-seronegative. The rearrangement links TRBV19 to TRBJ1-5; D is unresolved. The sequencing input was PBMCs. The CDR3 protein is CASSIPQKRYNKNQPQHF. In DNA, the CDR3 is TGTGCCAGTAGTATACCGCAAAAAAGATACAACAAGAATCAGCCCCAGCATTTT.